This T cell receptor (beta chain) was found in a study of blood T cell repertoires in COVID-19. Overall study: Sample material is recorded as cDNA or gDNA derived from T cells, B-cell-depleted T cells, or PBMCs.

Original processing methods: Counts of nucleated cells, estimated from reference gene primer amplification, were obtained. Profiling relied on immunoSEQ multiplex PCR, and the TCRdb table lists in-frame clones only, not all of them. V, J and clone size are those of that table, while D and trimming were read from the DNA. The data show 200,000 to 300,000 clones, approximately 86% seen once. Participants were placed into cohorts based on the clinical history they reported. Looked up from germline, CDR1 is LGHDT and CDR2 is YNNKEL (reference sequence). V was cut by 11 bases and J by 8 bases, with 19 bases left in between. The CDR3 totals 13 residues.

The chain is built from TRBV3-1 (or the pseudogene TRBV3-2) and TRBJ2-1; D is possibly TRBD2 (5 bases). The specimen sequenced was PBMCs or T cells enriched from blood (not recorded which). The sequence was obtained from a woman between 40 and 55 years old with acute COVID-19. CDR3 nucleotides: TGTGCCGCTGGTAGAGGGCTTCAATATGAGCAGTTCTTC. Translated, it gives CAAGRGLQYEQFF.